Given below is one T cell receptor beta chain in context. This entry belongs to a study of response to subunit inactivated influenza vaccine. MiXCR, applied by TCRdb to the RT-PCR reads, yields one record per CDR3 protein. The profile shows 500,000 to 550,000 distinct CDR3 sequences, more than 7% of them singletons. CDR1 and CDR2 from the germline V gene are MNHNS and SASEGT. V was trimmed by 6 bases and J by 2 bases, leaving 12 bases between them. This CDR3 is 14 amino acids long. This receptor was taken from a man aged 50 to 69 who received an inactivated influenza vaccine. This sample comprised PBMCs from blood, obtained less than 30 months after vaccination. The rearrangement links TRBV6-1 to TRBJ2-3; D could derive from TRBD1 or TRBD2 (6 bases each). In nucleotides, the CDR3 is TGTGCCAGCAGGGAGGGGGGTCCCACAGATACGCAGTATTTT. It is translated as CASREGGPTDTQYF.